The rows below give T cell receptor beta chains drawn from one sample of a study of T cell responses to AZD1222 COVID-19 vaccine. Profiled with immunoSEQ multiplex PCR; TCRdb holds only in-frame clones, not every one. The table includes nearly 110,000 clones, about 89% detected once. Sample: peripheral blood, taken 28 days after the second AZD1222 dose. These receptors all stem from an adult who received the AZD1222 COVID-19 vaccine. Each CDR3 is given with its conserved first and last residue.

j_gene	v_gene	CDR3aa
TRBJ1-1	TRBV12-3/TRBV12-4	CASSLSNTEAFF
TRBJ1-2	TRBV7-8	CASSLGGQAVIGYTF
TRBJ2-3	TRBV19	CASSFSAVRADTQYF
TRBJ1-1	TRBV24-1	CATSALPGLEAFF
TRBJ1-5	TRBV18	CASSPSLGILQPQHF
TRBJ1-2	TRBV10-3	CAITGTELNYGYTF
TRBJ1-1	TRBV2	CATNRGPSTEAFF
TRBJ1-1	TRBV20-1	CSATQGKGAFF
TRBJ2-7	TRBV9	CASSVGGDVNHEQYF
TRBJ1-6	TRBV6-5	CASSYSTWVWNSPLHF
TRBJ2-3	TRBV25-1	CASTGARAKQGSTDTQYF
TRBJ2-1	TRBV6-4	CASSEGRDYNEQFF
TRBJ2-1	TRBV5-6	CASSLAAGGSNEQFF
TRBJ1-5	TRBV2	CASKGQVNQPQHF
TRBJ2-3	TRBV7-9	CASSFPFVAGGVTDTQYF
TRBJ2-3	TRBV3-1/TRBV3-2	CASSPGQGTDTQYF
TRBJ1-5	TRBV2	CASSDKPYNQPQHF
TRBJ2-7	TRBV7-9	CASSLSRSYEQYF
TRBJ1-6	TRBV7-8	CASSEGSGNSPLHF
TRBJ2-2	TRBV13	CASSATGAGTGELFF
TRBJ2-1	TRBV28	CASSPLAGLGNEQFF
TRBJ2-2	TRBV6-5	CASRPTGTGELFF
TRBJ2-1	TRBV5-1	CASSNSGNEQFF
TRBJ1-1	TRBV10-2	CASSWGSNTEAFF
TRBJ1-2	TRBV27	CASSPLQDNNYGYTF
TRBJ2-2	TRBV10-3	CAIRAGGDGGTGELFF
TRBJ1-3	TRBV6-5	CASSYTHSAAGNTIYF
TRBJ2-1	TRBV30	CAWSSSGVGGEQFF
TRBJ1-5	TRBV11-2	CASSHGGSHQPQHF
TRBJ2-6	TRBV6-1	CASSGTGPLRANVLTF
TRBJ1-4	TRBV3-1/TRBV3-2	CASSPWRDNEKLFF
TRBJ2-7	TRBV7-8	CASSLAGLAGDEQYF
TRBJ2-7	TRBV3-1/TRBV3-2	CASSQDRRGTRFYEQYF
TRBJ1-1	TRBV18	CASSLLGLNTEAFF
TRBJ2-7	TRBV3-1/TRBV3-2	CASSLRAYEQYF
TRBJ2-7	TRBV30	CAWSVGFYEQYF
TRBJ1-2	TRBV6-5	CASSAGQLNYGYTF
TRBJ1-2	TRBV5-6	CASSLNGLYGYTF
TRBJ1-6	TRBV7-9	CASIDGTDYNSPLHF
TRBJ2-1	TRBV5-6	CASSLSRDEQFF
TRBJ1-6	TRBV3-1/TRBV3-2	CASSQDIAAAYGHSPLHF
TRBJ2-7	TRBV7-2	CASSSLLSQGIAYEQYF
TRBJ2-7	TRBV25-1	CASSGAGTSGTYGQYF
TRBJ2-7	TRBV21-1	CASSRTRGWRSYEQYF
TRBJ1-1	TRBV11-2	CASSLERGGKEAFF
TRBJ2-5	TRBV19	CASRIAGGAQETQYF
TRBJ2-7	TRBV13	CASSLRLGEKAYEQYF
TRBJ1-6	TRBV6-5	CASRTRGYTLHF
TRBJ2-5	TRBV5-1	CASSGTERKETQYF
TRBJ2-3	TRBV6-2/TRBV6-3	CASSQTSTDTQYF
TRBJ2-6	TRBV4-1	CASSLTGANVLTF
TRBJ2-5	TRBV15	CATSRDLDGRETQYF
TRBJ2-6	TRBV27	CASLGRGANVLTF
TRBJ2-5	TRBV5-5	CASSSRRAGGEKETQYF
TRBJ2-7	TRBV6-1	CASSEGTGTVSYEQYF
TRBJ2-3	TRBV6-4	CASSVSGGPDTQYF
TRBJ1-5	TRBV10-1	CASSARVGQPQHF
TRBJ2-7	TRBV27	CASSYRGGYEQYF
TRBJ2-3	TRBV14	CASSQDPSPGRTQYF